This is a list of T cell receptor beta chains from one sample in a study of cytomegalovirus exposure and HLA in healthy donors. Method: immunoSEQ multiplex PCR; TCRdb's copy keeps in-frame clones and lacks some. The sample contains 100,000 to 150,000 clones, approximately 69% of which appear only once. The sample was PBMCs. These receptors came from a woman between 45 and 60 years old in good health and CMV-seropositive. Both conserved end residues are part of each CDR3. A D gene is named only where the DNA matches it firmly. Clone size is not always given. Where it is, it says once, few, many or a class for expanded clones.

d_gene	j_gene	abundance	v_gene	CDR3aa	CDR3nt
TRBD1	TRBJ2-3	few	TRBV5-4	CASSLPRTGGTDTQYF	TGTGCCAGCAGCTTGCCGCGGACAGGGGGCACAGATACGCAGTATTTT
TRBD1	TRBJ2-5	few	TRBV6-5	CASSYSPGGLETQYF	TGTGCCAGCAGTTACTCGCCAGGGGGTCTGGAGACCCAGTACTTC
-	TRBJ1-2	once	TRBV5-6	CASSLGSAGVVSGYTF	TGTGCCAGCAGCTTGGGATCGGCAGGGGTAGTATCGGGCTACACCTTC
TRBD1	TRBJ2-7	-	TRBV6-5	CASSYLTGVEQYF	TGTGCCAGCAGTTACCTAACAGGGGTCGAGCAGTACTTC
-	TRBJ2-3	-	TRBV10-3	CAISQVGFFRTDTQYF	TGTGCCATCAGCCAGGTGGGTTTCTTTCGCACAGATACGCAGTATTTT
-	TRBJ2-7	-	TRBV5-1	CASSLGSGSYEQYF	TGCGCCAGCAGCTTGGGGTCCGGCTCCTACGAGCAGTACTTC
-	TRBJ1-1	-	TRBV30	CAWSKAFRTGMNTEAFF	TGTGCCTGGAGTAAAGCCTTCCGGACTGGTATGAACACTGAAGCTTTCTTT
-	TRBJ2-1	-	TRBV6-1	CASYRGYPYNEQFF	TGTGCCAGTTACCGGGGATATCCCTACAATGAGCAGTTCTTC
-	TRBJ2-1	-	TRBV4-2	CASSEGGGTYNEQFF	TGTGCCAGCAGCGAGGGGGGGGGAACCTACAATGAGCAGTTCTTC
-	TRBJ1-1	few	TRBV7-9	CASSREGTYEAFF	TGTGCCAGCAGCAGGGAAGGGACATATGAAGCTTTCTTT
-	TRBJ1-2	-	TRBV7-8	CASSLLGATYGYTF	TGTGCCAGCAGCTTACTGGGAGCCACCTATGGCTACACCTTC
TRBD2	TRBJ2-5	-	TRBV7-2	CASSYHSGDQETQYF	TGTGCCAGCAGTTACCATAGCGGGGACCAAGAGACCCAGTACTTC
TRBD2	TRBJ2-2	-	TRBV30	CAWSPSGTGELFF	TGTGCCTGGAGTCCTAGCGGCACCGGGGAGCTGTTTTTT
-	TRBJ1-3	-	TRBV30	CAWSSSGNTIYF	TGTGCCTGGAGCAGCTCTGGAAACACCATATATTTT
TRBD2	TRBJ2-3	-	TRBV27	CASSLGLAGYPRTDTQYF	TGTGCCAGCAGTTTAGGCCTAGCGGGGTACCCTAGAACAGATACGCAGTATTTT
TRBD1	TRBJ1-4	-	TRBV9	CASSGQGSLGEKLFF	TGTGCCAGCAGCGGACAGGGATCGTTAGGTGAAAAACTGTTTTTT
-	TRBJ1-2	once	TRBV19	CASSMFVGDGYTF	TGTGCCAGTAGTATGTTTGTAGGGGATGGCTACACCTTC
-	TRBJ2-3	few	TRBV30	CAWSDRTDTQYF	TGTGCCTGGAGTGATCGGACAGATACGCAGTATTTT
TRBD1	TRBJ1-1	-	TRBV10-3	CAISEAGQGEYTEAFF	TGTGCCATCAGTGAGGCGGGACAGGGGGAGTACACTGAAGCTTTCTTT
-	TRBJ2-7	once	TRBV5-1	CASSSSGASASYEQYF	TGCGCCAGCAGCTCCTCCGGGGCTAGCGCCTCCTACGAGCAGTACTTC
TRBD2	TRBJ2-3	-	TRBV7-3	CASSMGIGREATDTQYF	TGTGCCAGCAGCATGGGGATTGGGCGGGAGGCCACAGATACGCAGTATTTT
-	TRBJ1-1	few	TRBV19	CASSMDGRAREQAFF	TGTGCCAGTAGTATGGATGGCAGGGCCCGAGAGCAAGCTTTCTTT
-	TRBJ2-7	-	TRBV7-2	CASSLGAPGQGYEQYF	TGTGCCAGCAGCTTAGGGGCCCCCGGGCAGGGTTACGAGCAGTACTTC
TRBD1	TRBJ2-7	-	TRBV7-6	CASSSLTGTSTYEQYF	TGTGCCAGCAGCTCCTTGACAGGGACGAGTACCTACGAGCAGTACTTC
-	TRBJ2-7	-	TRBV11-2	CATRPGKASEQYF	TGTGCCACCAGACCAGGGAAGGCTTCCGAGCAGTACTTC
TRBD1	TRBJ1-5	-	TRBV7-2	CASSSGQGVQPQHF	TGTGCCAGCAGCTCTGGACAGGGGGTCCAGCCCCAGCATTTT
-	TRBJ2-7	-	TRBV6-5	CASSYGAGEQYF	TGTGCCAGCAGCTACGGGGCGGGGGAGCAGTACTTC
TRBD1	TRBJ1-2	-	TRBV28	CASSTGAYGYTF	TGTGCCAGCAGCACAGGGGCCTATGGCTACACCTTC
TRBD2	TRBJ2-1	-	TRBV6-6	CASISGTRPNEQFF	TGTGCCAGCATCTCCGGGACTAGGCCCAATGAGCAGTTCTTC
TRBD2	TRBJ2-7	once	TRBV19	CASSPGLGAYEQYF	TGTGCCAGTAGTCCCGGACTAGGAGCGTACGAGCAGTACTTC
TRBD1	TRBJ2-1	-	TRBV27	CASSVTGGSYNEQFF	TGTGCCAGCAGTGTCACAGGGGGATCCTACAATGAGCAGTTCTTC
TRBD1	TRBJ1-1	-	TRBV6-5	CASRSTGGNTEAFF	TGTGCCAGCAGGTCCACAGGGGGTAACACTGAAGCTTTCTTT
-	TRBJ1-1	-	TRBV18	CASSPDSPGITEAFF	TGTGCCAGCTCACCAGACTCCCCGGGGATCACTGAAGCTTTCTTT
-	TRBJ1-2	-	TRBV6-6	CASSYDDSSGYTF	TGTGCCAGCAGTTACGACGACAGTTCTGGCTACACCTTC
-	TRBJ1-2	-	TRBV7-9	CASSLAPGWNGYTF	TGTGCCAGCAGCTTAGCGCCGGGTTGGAACGGCTACACCTTC
TRBD1	TRBJ1-2	-	TRBV4-3	CASSQTDRLTNYGYTF	TGCGCCAGCAGCCAGACGGACAGGCTTACTAACTATGGCTACACCTTC
-	TRBJ2-7	-	TRBV20-1	CSARGGHEQYF	TGCAGTGCTAGGGGAGGCCACGAGCAGTACTTC
TRBD1	TRBJ1-3	-	TRBV19	CASDRGLSGNTIYF	TGTGCCAGTGACAGGGGGCTCTCTGGAAACACCATATATTTT
TRBD2	TRBJ2-5	few	TRBV29-1	CSGGVYGSGAQYF	TGCAGCGGCGGTGTTTACGGGAGCGGGGCCCAGTACTTC
-	TRBJ2-5	-	TRBV5-8	CASSLTGKETQYF	TGTGCCAGCAGCTTGACAGGGAAAGAGACCCAGTACTTC
-	TRBJ1-2	-	TRBV6-1	CASSTPQANYGYTF	TGTGCCAGCAGCACGCCACAGGCGAACTATGGCTACACCTTC
-	TRBJ2-2	-	TRBV7-6	CASSLSRTSKGELFF	TGTGCCAGCAGCTTGTCCAGGACATCTAAGGGGGAGCTGTTTTTT
TRBD2	TRBJ2-5	-	TRBV10-2	CASSESSGGAWETQYF	TGCGCCAGCAGTGAGAGTAGCGGGGGGGCCTGGGAGACCCAGTACTTC
TRBD2	TRBJ2-1	-	TRBV7-9	CASSLSGRVNNEQFF	TGTGCCAGCAGCTTGAGCGGGAGGGTCAACAATGAGCAGTTCTTC
TRBD1	TRBJ2-2	-	TRBV30	CAWGQGNTGELFF	TGTGCCTGGGGACAGGGGAACACCGGGGAGCTGTTTTTT
-	TRBJ1-5	-	TRBV5-6	CASSLAGVPAPQHF	TGTGCCAGCAGCTTGGCAGGGGTTCCTGCGCCCCAGCATTTT
TRBD1	TRBJ2-1	-	TRBV19	CASSIRRGQEQFF	TGTGCCAGTAGCATTAGAAGGGGGCAGGAGCAGTTCTTC
TRBD2	TRBJ2-3	-	TRBV13	CASSLSGVADTQYF	TGTGCCAGCAGCTTGAGCGGGGTCGCAGATACGCAGTATTTT
TRBD1	TRBJ1-2	-	TRBV9	CASSGGGGTGGPVNYGYTF	TGTGCCAGCAGCGGCGGAGGCGGGACAGGGGGCCCCGTTAACTATGGCTACACCTTC
TRBD2	TRBJ2-2	-	TRBV7-2	CASSLAGLAVGELFF	TGTGCCAGCAGCTTAGCGGGACTAGCTGTCGGGGAGCTGTTTTTT
TRBD2	TRBJ2-7	-	TRBV10-3	CAISEDGLAGGSASDEQYF	TGTGCCATCAGTGAGGATGGACTAGCGGGAGGGTCCGCCTCCGACGAGCAGTACTTC
TRBD1	TRBJ1-5	-	TRBV18	CASSPGTGGLDQPQHF	TGTGCCAGCTCACCGGGGACAGGGGGTTTGGATCAGCCCCAGCATTTT
-	TRBJ1-1	few	TRBV9	CASSVGRTGTEAFF	TGTGCCAGCAGCGTAGGTCGTACGGGCACTGAAGCTTTCTTT
TRBD1	TRBJ2-6	-	TRBV18	CASSPPGQGSGANVLTF	TGTGCCAGCTCACCACCGGGACAGGGATCCGGGGCCAACGTCCTGACTTTC
TRBD2	TRBJ2-7	few	TRBV28	CASGPGLASGEQYF	TGTGCCAGCGGGCCGGGACTAGCGTCCGGGGAGCAGTACTTC
-	TRBJ1-5	few	TRBV27	CASSLGGTNQPQHF	TGTGCCAGCAGTTTAGGGGGGACGAATCAGCCCCAGCATTTT